One sample yielded the 5 T cell receptor beta chains listed below, sequenced in a study of blood T cell repertoires in COVID-19. The data were produced by immunoSEQ multiplex PCR, yet TCRdb's version contains in-frame clones alone and is incomplete. This table has 250,000 or so clones, roughly 88% appearing once. The source material was PBMCs or T cells enriched from blood (not recorded which). Receptors were obtained from a woman between 35 and 50 years old who had been exposed to COVID-19.

The chain couples TRBV29-1 to TRBJ2-7, with D possibly being TRBD1 (5 bases). The CDR3 is made up of 13 amino acids. Trimming removed 5 bases at V and 5 bases at J, with 16 bases between. Germline V gene data show CDR1 as SQVTM and CDR2 as ANQGSEA. Here the CDR3 DNA reads TGCAGCGTTCTCATCCAGGGTTTCGACGAGCAGTACTTC. Translated, it gives CSVLIQGFDEQYF.

V is TRBV18 and J is TRBJ1-1; no clear D. The CDR3 loop spans 13 amino acids. The germline V and J ends were trimmed by 5 bases and 1 base, with 8 bases remaining between them. Germline lookup yields CDR1 KGHSH and CDR2 LQKENI. CDR3 sequence: CASSSARNTEAFF. CDR3 sequence (DNA): TGTGCCAGCTCAAGTGCCAGGAACACTGAAGCTTTCTTT. Drawing the rest from reference TRBV18 and TRBJ1-1, the complete variable domain is NAGVMQNPRHLVRRRGQEARLRCSPMKGHSHVYWYRQLPEEGLKFMVYLQKENIIDESGMPKERFSAEFPKEGPSILRIQQVVRGDSAAYFCASSSARNTEAFFGQGTRLTVV.

The gene calls are TRBV15 and TRBJ2-2; TRBD2 matches 9 bases. Trimming at V came to 0 bases and at J to 4 bases, leaving 6 bases not matched to a gene. CDR1 is LNHNV, CDR2 YYDKDF, per germline (reference sequence). There are 17 residues in the CDR3. The CDR3 DNA is TGTGCCACCAGCAGAGATCAAGGAGCGGGAGGCACCGGGGAGCTGTTTTTT. Translating gives CATSRDQGAGGTGELFF.

V gene TRBV6-2 or TRBV6-3 combines with J gene TRBJ2-2, with D possibly TRBD1 on 5 matching bases. Germline CDR1 reads MNHEY; CDR2 reads SVGEGT. V lost 0 bases, J lost 4 bases, and 15 bases lay in between. This CDR3 is 17 amino acids long. This CDR3 is CASSYSLGLESTGELFF. CDR3 nucleotide sequence: TGTGCCAGCAGTTACTCGCTGGGGCTCGAGAGCACCGGGGAGCTGTTTTTT.

The CDR3 nucleotides are TGTGCCAGCAGACGGGACAGCGGCTTAGATGAAGGGTTTTTT. Protein product: CASRRDSGLDEGFF. V is TRBV6-5 and J is TRBJ1-4, with 7 positions matching TRBD1. V lost 6 bases to trimming and J lost 16 bases; unmatched junction nucleotides: 17. Germline values: CDR1 MNHEY, CDR2 SVGAGI. The CDR3 sequence is 14 residues long.